The T cell receptor beta chain under discussion was sequenced for a study of human versus mouse CDR3 diversity and MHC coevolution. Study in general: The immunoSEQ assay reportedly detects one in 200,000 T cells. Valid reads per sample ranged from roughly 5.5 x 10^6 to 1.6 x 10^7.

This clone was observed a few times. The antigen is not known. The table came from immunoSEQ multiplex PCR; TCRdb's copy has only in-frame clones and leaves some out. The sample lists more than 60,000 clones; about 90% were seen once. V was clipped by 3 bases and J by 3 bases, with 11 bases between them. Germline V gene lookup returns CDR1 LNHDA and CDR2 SQIVND (reference sequence). This CDR3 is built from 14 residues. Study-wide results and limits: iCHAO1 estimated the human TCR beta repertoire at 1.5 million to 2 million clonotypes. Human CDR3s averaged more deletions and insertions than mouse CDR3s.

The clonotype originates from a person between 30 and 69 years old in good health. The sample comprised naive CD4+ T cells from blood. Sample subset: CD45RO-negative CD62L-positive naive CD4 T cells. The chain is built from TRBV19 and TRBJ1-1, with D tentatively TRBD1 (5 bases). The CDR3 DNA follows: TGTGCCAGTAGTATTCGACAGATGGACACTGAAGCTTTCTTT. Amino acids: CASSIRQMDTEAFF.